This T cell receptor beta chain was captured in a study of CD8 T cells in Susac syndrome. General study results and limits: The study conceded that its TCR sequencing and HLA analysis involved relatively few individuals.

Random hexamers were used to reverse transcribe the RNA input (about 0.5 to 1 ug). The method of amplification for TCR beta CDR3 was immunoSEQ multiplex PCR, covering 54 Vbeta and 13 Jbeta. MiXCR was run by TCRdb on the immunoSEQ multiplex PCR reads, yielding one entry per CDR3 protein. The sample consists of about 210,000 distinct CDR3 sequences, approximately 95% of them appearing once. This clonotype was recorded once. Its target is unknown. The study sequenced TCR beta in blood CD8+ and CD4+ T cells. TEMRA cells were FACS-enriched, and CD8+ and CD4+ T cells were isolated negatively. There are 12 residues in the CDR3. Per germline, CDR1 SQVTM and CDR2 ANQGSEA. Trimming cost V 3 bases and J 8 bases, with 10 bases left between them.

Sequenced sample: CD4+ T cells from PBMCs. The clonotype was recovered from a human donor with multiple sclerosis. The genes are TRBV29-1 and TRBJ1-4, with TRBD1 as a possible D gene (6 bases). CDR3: CSVDRGNEKLFF. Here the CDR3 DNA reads TGCAGCGTTGACAGGGGTAACGAAAAACTGTTTTTT.